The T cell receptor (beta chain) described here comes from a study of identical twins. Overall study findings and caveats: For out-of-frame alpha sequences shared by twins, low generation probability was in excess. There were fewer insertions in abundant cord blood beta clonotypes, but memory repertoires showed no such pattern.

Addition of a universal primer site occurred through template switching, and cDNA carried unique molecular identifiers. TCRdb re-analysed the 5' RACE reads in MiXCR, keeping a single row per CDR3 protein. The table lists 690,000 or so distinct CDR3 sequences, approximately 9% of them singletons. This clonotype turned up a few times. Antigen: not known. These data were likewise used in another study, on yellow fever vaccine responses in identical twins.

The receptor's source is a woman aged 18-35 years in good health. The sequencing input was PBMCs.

CDR3 DNA: TGTGCCAGCAATAATAGGGGGGACAGCTACGAGCAGTACTTC. Its translation is CASNNRGDSYEQYF. The chain employs TRBV6-1 and TRBJ2-7; possibly TRBD1 for D (7 bases). The CDR3 totals 14 residues. The V gene lost 7 bases and the J gene lost 3 bases, with 16 bases spanning the gap. Germline CDR1 is MNHNS and CDR2 is SASEGT.